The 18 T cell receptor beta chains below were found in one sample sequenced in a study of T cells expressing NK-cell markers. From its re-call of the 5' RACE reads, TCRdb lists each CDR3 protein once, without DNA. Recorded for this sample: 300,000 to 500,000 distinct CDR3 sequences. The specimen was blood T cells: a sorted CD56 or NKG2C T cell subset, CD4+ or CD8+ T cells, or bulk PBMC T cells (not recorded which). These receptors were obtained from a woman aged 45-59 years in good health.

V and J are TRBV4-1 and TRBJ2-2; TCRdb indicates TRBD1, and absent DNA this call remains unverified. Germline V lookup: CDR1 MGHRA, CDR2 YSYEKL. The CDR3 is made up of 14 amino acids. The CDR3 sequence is CASSQQGDVGELFF.

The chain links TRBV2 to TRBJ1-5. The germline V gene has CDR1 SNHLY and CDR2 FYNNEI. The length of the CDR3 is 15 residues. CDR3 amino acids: CASSEQRVHNQPQHF.

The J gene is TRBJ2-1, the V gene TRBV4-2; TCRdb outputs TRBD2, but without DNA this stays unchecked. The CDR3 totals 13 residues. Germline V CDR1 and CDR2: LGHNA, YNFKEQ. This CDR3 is CASSQGRTREQFF.

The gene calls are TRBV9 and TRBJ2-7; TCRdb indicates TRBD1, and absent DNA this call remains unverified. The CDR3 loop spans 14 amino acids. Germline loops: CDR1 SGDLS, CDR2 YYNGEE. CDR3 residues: CASSVGRGANEQYF.

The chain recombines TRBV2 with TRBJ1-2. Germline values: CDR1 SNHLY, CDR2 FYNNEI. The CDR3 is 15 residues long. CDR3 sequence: CASSEAGQTLYGYTF.

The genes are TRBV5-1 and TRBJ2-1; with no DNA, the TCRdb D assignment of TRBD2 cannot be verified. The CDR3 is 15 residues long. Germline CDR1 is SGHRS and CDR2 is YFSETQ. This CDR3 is CASSSRKGGPHEQFF.

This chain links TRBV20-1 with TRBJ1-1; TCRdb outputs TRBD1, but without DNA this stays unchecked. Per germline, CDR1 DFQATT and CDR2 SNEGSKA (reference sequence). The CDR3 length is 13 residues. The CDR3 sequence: CSAPTGLNTEAFF.

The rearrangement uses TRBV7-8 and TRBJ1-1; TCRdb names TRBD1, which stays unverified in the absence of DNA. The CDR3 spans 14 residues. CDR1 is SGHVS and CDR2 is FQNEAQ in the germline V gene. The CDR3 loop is CASSLSQGVFEAFF.

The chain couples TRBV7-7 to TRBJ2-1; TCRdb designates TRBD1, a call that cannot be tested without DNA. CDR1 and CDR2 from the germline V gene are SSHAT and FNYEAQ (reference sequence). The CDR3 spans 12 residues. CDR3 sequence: CASSPGDNEQFF.

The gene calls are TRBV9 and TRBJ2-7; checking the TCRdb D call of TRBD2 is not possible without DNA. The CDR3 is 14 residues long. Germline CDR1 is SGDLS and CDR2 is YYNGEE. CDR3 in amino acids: CASSVGAAPYEQYF. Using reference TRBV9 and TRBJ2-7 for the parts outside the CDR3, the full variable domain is DSGVTQTPKHLITATGQRVTLRCSPRSGDLSVYWYQQSLDQGLQFLIQYYNGEERAKGNILERFSAQQFPDLHSELNLSSLELGDSALYFCASSVGAAPYEQYFGPGTRLTVT.

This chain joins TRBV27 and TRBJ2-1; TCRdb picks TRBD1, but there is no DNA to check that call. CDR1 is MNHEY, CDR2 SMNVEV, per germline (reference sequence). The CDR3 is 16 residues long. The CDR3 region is CASSFVRGQAINEQFF.

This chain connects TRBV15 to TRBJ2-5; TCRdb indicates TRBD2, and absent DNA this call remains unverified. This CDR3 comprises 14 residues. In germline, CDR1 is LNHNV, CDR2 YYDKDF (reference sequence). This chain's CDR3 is CATSSVGRRETQYF.

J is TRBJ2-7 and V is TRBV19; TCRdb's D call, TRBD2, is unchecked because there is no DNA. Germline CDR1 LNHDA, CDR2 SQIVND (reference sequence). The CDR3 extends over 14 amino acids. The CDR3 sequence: CASRTTSGSREQYF.

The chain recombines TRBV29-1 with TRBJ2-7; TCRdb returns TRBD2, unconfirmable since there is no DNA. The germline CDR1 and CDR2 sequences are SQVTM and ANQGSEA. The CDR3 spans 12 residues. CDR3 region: CSVGGLYYEQYF.

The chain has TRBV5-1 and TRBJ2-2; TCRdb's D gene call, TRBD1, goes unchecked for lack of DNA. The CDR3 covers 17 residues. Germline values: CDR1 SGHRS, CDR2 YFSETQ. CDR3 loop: CASSPWGAWRLGGELFF.

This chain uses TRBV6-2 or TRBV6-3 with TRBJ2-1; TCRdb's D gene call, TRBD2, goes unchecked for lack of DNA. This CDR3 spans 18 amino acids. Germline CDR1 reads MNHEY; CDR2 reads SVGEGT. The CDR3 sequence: CASSPGLAGPPSYNEQFF.

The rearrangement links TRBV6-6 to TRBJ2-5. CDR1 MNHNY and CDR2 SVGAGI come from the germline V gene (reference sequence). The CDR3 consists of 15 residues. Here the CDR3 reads CASSYSDPIIETQYF.

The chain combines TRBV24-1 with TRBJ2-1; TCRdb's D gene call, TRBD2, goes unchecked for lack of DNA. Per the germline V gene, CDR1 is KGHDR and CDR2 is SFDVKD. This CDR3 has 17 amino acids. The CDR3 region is CATSADGPGSGYNEQFF.